The T cell receptor beta chain described here comes from a study of T-cell reconstitution after alpha-beta-depleted transplantation in children (dated by TCRdb to the mid-2010s). A note on the overall study: Using TCR repertoire profiling, the study followed T-cell immune reconstitution in a quantitative way in children after TCRalphabeta/CD19-depleted allogeneic hematopoietic cell transplantation.

Libraries were made using PCR. The sample was run on an Illumina HiSeq 2500. To normalize quantification of the TCRbeta repertoire, the TCR libraries were built with molecular barcoding that relied on unique molecular identifiers. TCRdb took the public reads, trimmed them with fastp at Q25, ran MiXCR for clone calling and kept in-frame beta chains. Each CDR3 protein gets just one entry, which takes the most common genes and DNA from the rows behind it. Present in this sample are 600,000 to 700,000 distinct CDR3 sequences, 16% of which were seen just once. 1.1% of the sample comes from the top ten. This clonotype was detected ten times or more. It has no known antigen specificity. No base quality values were provided; no much bigger clone lies one nucleotide off. Trimming costs V 6 bases and J 4 bases, and their ends lie 12 bases apart. Taken from the germline V gene (reference sequence), the CDR1 and CDR2 loops are DFQATT and SNEGSKA. The CDR3 runs 12 amino acids, cysteine and phenylalanine included. The read is trimmed to its CDR3 DNA, 36 bases read in frame from base 1.

The V and J genes are TRBV20-1 and TRBJ1-1; the D gene identity is not certain. This sequence was found in a human donor who donated a stem cell graft to a child with acute myeloid leukemia. The specimen was PBMCs from the stem cell graft donor, collected from the stem cell graft. The CDR3 loop reads CSAIGWGTEAFF. The bases read TGCAGTGCAATCGGGTGGGGCACTGAAGCTTTCTTT.